This T cell receptor beta chain was recovered during a study of beta chain features in type 1 diabetes. Study in general: Examination of sorted cells across all samples involved around 99 million cells.

CDR1 PRHDT and CDR2 FYEKMQ come from the germline V gene (reference sequence). The CDR3 length is 16 residues. The ends lost 0 bases at V and 4 bases at J; junction bases unmatched: 4. This clone was seen a few times. Its antigen is as yet unknown. Whole-study findings and limits: Within each of all four CD4+ subsets, Type 1 diabetes patients had TCRB CDR3s that were moderately but significantly shorter. Lower insertion and higher deletion counts appeared at VDJ junctions in type 1 diabetes patients.

Sorting that relied on CD45RO/CCR7/CD25/CD127/CD95/CD27 yielded CD4+ naive, central memory, regulatory and stem cell-like memory cells. The whole isolated RNA underwent reverse transcription, so sequencing captured expressed TCRB transcripts. Produced via immunoSEQ multiplex PCR; TCRdb's table is partial and in-frame only. Among around 70,000 clones listed, about 50% were seen once. The chain recombines TRBV13 with TRBJ1-1; 11 bases map to TRBD1. The sequenced sample consisted of central memory CD4+ T cells from blood. The TCR was taken from a man younger than 45 with type 1 diabetes. The CDR3 bases are TGTGCCAGCAGCTTAGGCGTTGGGACAGGGGGCACTGAAGCTTTCTTT. This codes for CASSLGVGTGGTEAFF.